These 26 T cell receptor beta chains were sequenced from one sample in a study of OX40 agonist ivuxolimab in advanced cancers. Library generation was performed with the immunoSEQ multiplex PCR assay. The source is immuneACCESS, and TCRdb retained only in-frame sequences with V and J called. Part of the clones is not carried over; for the studies checked, unresolved V genes explain less than half of this, and the remainder is unexplained. The sample table lists about 23,000 clones, around 79% of them with a count of one. Together, the top ten hold approximately 2% of the sample. The sample consisted of CD4+ or CD8+ T cells sorted from blood, taken in a trial of the OX40 agonist ivuxolimab. These receptors all come from an adult with an advanced solid tumor such as melanoma, head and neck, liver or kidney cancer.

The rearrangement links TRBV21-1 to TRBJ1-1. TRBV21-1 is classified as a pseudogene. CDR3 length equals 16 residues. The CDR3 DNA follows: TGTGCCAGCAGCTGTAATCTAGCTACACAATGCACTGAAGCTTTCTTT. Translating it yields CASSCNLATQCTEAFF.

As to this clone: The same CDR3 can be traced to other DNA sequences in this sample. This rearrangement joins TRBV28 to TRBJ1-2; no clear D gene. Germline CDR1 is MDHEN and CDR2 is SYDVKM. CDR3 length: 12 amino acids. Trimming removed 5 bases at V and 0 bases at J, with 4 bases between. Written as DNA, the CDR3 is TGTGCCAGCAGTCTAGCTAACTATGGCTACACCTTC. This codes for CASSLANYGYTF.

To note about this clone: At one end the junction does not follow the germline gene, possibly because of a read error. V is TRBV27 and J is TRBJ2-7; D is perhaps TRBD1 (5 bases). CDR3 length: 17 amino acids. From germline, CDR1 is MNHEY and CDR2 SMNVEV (reference sequence). The CDR3 coding sequence is TGTGCCAGCAGTCCCAGGGTTGGGAACTATCCCTCCCACGAGCAGTACTTC. It is translated as CASSPRVGNYPSHEQYF.

V usage is TRBV18 and J usage is TRBJ2-3; D is perhaps TRBD2 (5 bases). The V end lost 5 bases, the J end lost 4 bases, and 13 bases lay between the germline ends. Germline CDR1 reads KGHSH; CDR2 reads LQKENI. The CDR3 is 14 amino acids. CDR3 DNA sequence: TGTGCCAGCTCAACGATCGGGAAGGCAGATACGCAGTATTTT. Its translation: CASSTIGKADTQYF.

The chain is built from TRBV28 and TRBJ2-7; D is uncertain. The CDR3 spans 12 residues. Trimming pared 2 bases from V and 5 bases from J, leaving 7 bases between. CDR1 and CDR2 from the germline V gene are MDHEN and SYDVKM. The CDR3 region has the DNA TGTGCCAGCAGTTTAAGGGCCCACGAGCAGTACTTC. This codes for CASSLRAHEQYF.

This clone appeared a few times. The chain couples TRBV2 to TRBJ2-7, with 10 bases fitting TRBD2. Germline CDR1 is SNHLY and CDR2 is FYNNEI. V lost 4 bases and J lost 3; bases outside the gene matches: 3. The CDR3 extends over 14 amino acids. This CDR3 is CASSGSGRDYEQYF. CDR3 sequence (DNA): TGTGCCAGCAGTGGGAGCGGGAGGGACTACGAGCAGTACTTC.

The chain couples TRBV7-9 to TRBJ1-1, with D possibly being TRBD1 (6 bases). The germline V gene has CDR1 SEHNR and CDR2 FQNEAQ (reference sequence). The ends were cut back, 2 bases at V and 3 bases at J, with 10 bases in the middle. The CDR3 covers 14 residues. The CDR3 loop is CASSLQGSDTEAFF. The CDR3 DNA reads TGTGCCAGCAGCTTACAGGGGAGCGACACTGAAGCTTTCTTT.

The J gene is TRBJ1-1, the V gene TRBV6-5; D not resolved. Germline CDR1 reads MNHEY; CDR2 reads SVGAGI. The CDR3 spans 13 residues. The V and J ends lost 0 bases and 0 bases respectively, with 2 bases between them. The CDR3 loop is CASSYSVNTEAFF. The CDR3 DNA is TGTGCCAGCAGTTACTCTGTGAACACTGAAGCTTTCTTT.

The chain recombines TRBV30 with TRBJ1-5, with TRBD1 identical over 9 bases. The CDR3 sequence is 14 residues long. Unmatched junction bases numbered 4, after V lost 0 bases and J lost 7 bases. The germline gives CDR1 GTSNPN, CDR2 SVGIG (reference sequence). The CDR3 reads CAWSVGTGNQPQHF. The CDR3 DNA reads as TGTGCCTGGAGTGTAGGGACAGGGAACCAGCCCCAGCATTTT.

The chain is built from TRBV20-1 and TRBJ2-7; D gene uncertain. CDR1 is DFQATT, CDR2 SNEGSKA, per germline (reference sequence). The CDR3 consists of 10 residues. The germline V and J ends were trimmed by 2 bases and 7 bases, with 6 bases remaining between them. The CDR3 spells CSARLGEQYF. For the CDR3, the DNA is TGCAGTGCTAGATTGGGGGAGCAGTACTTC.

On this clone itself: Relative to the germline gene, one junction end is altered; a read error may explain this. This sample also contains other DNA sequences that code for the same CDR3. The chain recombines TRBV5-1 with TRBJ2-3; no firm D call. This CDR3 is built from 16 residues. Germline V lookup: CDR1 SGHRS, CDR2 YFSETQ. The CDR3 DNA reads as TGTGCCAGCAGCCAGTCGGTAGGACCGAGCACAGATACGCAGTATTTT. Translated, it gives CASSQSVGPSTDTQYF.

V and J are TRBV19 and TRBJ1-2; 7 nucleotides align to TRBD1. The V and J ends lost 5 bases and 4 bases, in that order; junction bases with no gene match: 7. Per germline, CDR1 LNHDA and CDR2 SQIVND (reference sequence). The CDR3 is made up of 14 amino acids. CDR3 in DNA: TGTGCCAGTAGTTCCTCCGACAGGGCCTATGGCTACACCTTC. Amino acids: CASSSSDRAYGYTF.

This chain connects TRBV19 to TRBJ1-2, with unresolved D. With 1 base removed from V and 2 bases from J, the gap between germline ends came to 11 bases. Germline V lookup: CDR1 LNHDA, CDR2 SQIVND (reference sequence). This CDR3 contains 15 residues. The CDR3 nucleotides are TGTGCCAGTAGTATAGCGAACATACCGAACTATGGCTACACCTTC. Translating it yields CASSIANIPNYGYTF.

V usage is TRBV5-1 and J usage is TRBJ1-1; 8 bases agree with TRBD1. Trimming cost V 3 bases and J 3 bases; bases outside gene matches: 7. CDR1 is SGHRS and CDR2 is YFSETQ in the germline V gene. The CDR3 is 15 amino acids. In DNA form, the CDR3 reads TGCGCCAGCAGCTCGGACAGGGTGGGGTACACTGAAGCTTTCTTT. Amino acids: CASSSDRVGYTEAFF.

The chain has TRBV9 and TRBJ2-5; TRBD1 agrees at 8 bases. V was pared by 4 bases and J by 4 bases, with 15 bases of the junction left unmatched. There are 17 residues in the CDR3. Germline V lookup: CDR1 SGDLS, CDR2 YYNGEE. CDR3 sequence (DNA): TGTGCCAGCAGCTCCCGACAGGGGTCGGGTCGTAGAGAGACCCAGTACTTC. Protein sequence: CASSSRQGSGRRETQYF.

Remarks on this clone: Other DNA variants within this sample encode the same CDR3. The chain links TRBV2 to TRBJ2-7; 9 positions agree with TRBD1. The germline V gene has CDR1 SNHLY and CDR2 FYNNEI. This CDR3 contains 14 residues. V gave up 6 bases and J gave up 0 bases; unmatched junction bases: 3. For the CDR3, the DNA is TGTGCCAGCAGGGGACAGGGAATCTCCTACGAGCAGTACTTC. Residues: CASRGQGISYEQYF.

This clone was seen a single time. This rearrangement joins TRBV5-1 to TRBJ2-3, with D unresolved. The germline V gene encodes CDR1 SGHRS and CDR2 YFSETQ. The ends were cut back, 6 bases at V and 6 bases at J, with 23 bases in the middle. CDR3 length: 16 residues. The CDR3 DNA sequence: TGCGCCAGCACCCAAACCCCGGGCCCCCTCCCGGATACGCAGTATTTT. Its protein is CASTQTPGPLPDTQYF.

The count of this clone is one. J is TRBJ2-3 and V is TRBV4-1; D gene uncertain. The CDR3 has 14 amino acids. Per the germline V gene, CDR1 is MGHRA and CDR2 is YSYEKL. The V end was cut by 3 bases, the J end by 0 bases, with 7 bases between. CDR3: CASSHPESTDTQYF. In DNA, the CDR3 is TGCGCCAGCAGCCACCCGGAGAGCACAGATACGCAGTATTTT.

The chain is built from TRBV5-4 and TRBJ2-1, with a tentative D call TRBD2 (6 bases). Looked up from germline, CDR1 is SGHNT and CDR2 is YYREEE (reference sequence). Trimming took off 3 bases at V and 0 bases at J, with 10 bases between the two ends. The CDR3 sequence is 15 residues long. CDR3 in amino acids: CASSSGGPSYNEQFF. The CDR3 DNA follows: TGTGCCAGCAGCTCCGGGGGACCCTCCTACAATGAGCAGTTCTTC.

The chain employs TRBV28 and TRBJ2-4; the D is unclear. V lost 6 bases and J lost 0, with 12 bases in between. Germline V CDR1 and CDR2: MDHEN, SYDVKM. The CDR3 contains 15 residues. As DNA, the CDR3 is TGTGCCAGCAGGTCTGTTGGGGTAGCCAAAAACATTCAGTACTTC. Translated: CASRSVGVAKNIQYF.

V gene TRBV7-9 combines with J gene TRBJ2-5; 9 bases are a match to TRBD2. J lost 2 bases, V lost 1 base, and 2 bases had no gene match. The CDR3 spans 15 residues. Germline values: CDR1 SEHNR, CDR2 FQNEAQ (reference sequence). CDR3: CASSLGLAGQETQYF. The DNA for the CDR3 is TGTGCCAGCAGCTTAGGCCTAGCGGGACAAGAGACCCAGTACTTC.

This chain joins TRBV7-2 and TRBJ1-1; D is possibly TRBD1 (5 bases). The CDR3 covers 14 residues. The V gene's germline CDR1 is SGHTA and CDR2 FQGNSA. Trimming left V 4 bases short and J 1 base short, with 10 bases between. CDR3 protein: CASSSQGQNTEAFF. CDR3 sequence (DNA): TGTGCCAGCAGCTCCCAGGGCCAGAACACTGAAGCTTTCTTT.

The chain links TRBV9 to TRBJ2-3; 9 nucleotides align to TRBD2. Germline V lookup: CDR1 SGDLS, CDR2 YYNGEE. This CDR3 region has 15 residues. V gave up 5 bases and J gave up 5 bases; unmatched junction bases: 9. CDR3 DNA: TGTGCCAGCAGTCGAGCGGGGGGCCTTGGAGATACGCAGTATTTT. This gives the protein CASSRAGGLGDTQYF.

This clone was recorded once. This rearrangement joins TRBV7-2 to TRBJ2-1, with no clear D. The V end was cut by 5 bases, the J end by 6 bases, with 17 bases between. This CDR3 comprises 15 residues. CDR1 is SGHTA and CDR2 is FQGNSA in the germline V gene. The CDR3 here is CASSPRARPVNEQFF. In nucleotides, the CDR3 is TGTGCCAGCAGCCCCCGGGCCCGCCCGGTCAATGAGCAGTTCTTC.

In its sample, this clone was seen once. This chain connects TRBV7-2 to TRBJ2-3, with 10 nucleotides matching TRBD1. Trimming removed 1 base from V and 4 bases from J; junction bases left unmatched: 8. CDR1 is SGHTA, CDR2 FQGNSA, per germline. This CDR3 contains 17 residues. DNA of the CDR3: TGTGCCAGCAGCTTAGTACGGGACAGGGGTTTGGCAGATACGCAGTATTTT. As protein: CASSLVRDRGLADTQYF.

This clone was recorded once. Here the CDR3 reads CASSLDTWNEKLFF. The CDR3 DNA is TGCGCCAGCAGCTTAGACACTTGGAATGAAAAACTGTTTTTT. This chain connects TRBV5-1 to TRBJ1-4, with D unresolved. The CDR3 totals 14 residues. V lost 2 bases and J 5 bases, leaving 10 bases between the germline ends. Germline V gives CDR1 SGHRS, CDR2 YFSETQ.